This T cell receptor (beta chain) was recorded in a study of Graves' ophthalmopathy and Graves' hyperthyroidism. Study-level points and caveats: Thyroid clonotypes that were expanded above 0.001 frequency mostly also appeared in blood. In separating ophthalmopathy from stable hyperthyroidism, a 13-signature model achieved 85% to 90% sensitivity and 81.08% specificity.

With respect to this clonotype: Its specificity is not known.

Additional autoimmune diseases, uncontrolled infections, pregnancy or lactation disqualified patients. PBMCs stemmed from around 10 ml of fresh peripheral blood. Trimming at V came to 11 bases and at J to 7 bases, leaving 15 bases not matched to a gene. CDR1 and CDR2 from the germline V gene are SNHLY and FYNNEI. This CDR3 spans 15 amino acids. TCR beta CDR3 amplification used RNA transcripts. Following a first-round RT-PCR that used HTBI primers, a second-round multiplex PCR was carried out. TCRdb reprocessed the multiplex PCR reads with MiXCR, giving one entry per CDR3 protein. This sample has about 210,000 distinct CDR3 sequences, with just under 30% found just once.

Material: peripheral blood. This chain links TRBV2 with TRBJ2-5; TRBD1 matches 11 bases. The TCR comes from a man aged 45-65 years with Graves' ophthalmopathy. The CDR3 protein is CAHRKGTGGTWTQYF. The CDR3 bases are TGTGCCCATCGGAAGGGGACAGGGGGGACTTGGACCCAGTACTTC.